This record concerns one T cell receptor beta chain sequence. The data were taken from a study of T cell changes during pregnancy in multiple sclerosis. CDR1 is SGDLS, CDR2 YYNGEE, per germline. The CDR3 spans 16 residues. V was pared by 4 bases and J by 2 bases, with 16 bases between. Only in-frame clones appear in the TCRdb table, and some are missing; sequencing was by immunoSEQ multiplex PCR. The sample lists nearly 60,000 clones; less than 95% were seen once. The source of this sequence is a female donor in good health, enrolled as a control in a pregnancy study. Source: CD4+ T cells from peripheral blood mononuclear cells, taken after pregnancy. The rearrangement links TRBV9 to TRBJ1-3; the D gene is possibly TRBD1 (6 bases). CDR3 nucleotide sequence: TGTGCCAGCAGCCTCCTCGAGGGGGTTACTGGAAACACCATATATTTT. Amino acids: CASSLLEGVTGNTIYF.